One sample yielded the 7 T cell receptor beta chains listed below, sequenced in a study of shared clonotypes between healthy human individuals. Cells designated naive CD8 were CD45RO-negative and were positively selected for CCR7, with terminally differentiated effector memory CD45RA+ cells excluded. Assay: immunoSEQ multiplex PCR; the TCRdb copy retains only in-frame clones and omits some. This table holds about 2.2 million clones, 85% to 95% found once. The sample taken for sequencing was naive CD8+ T cells from PBMCs. The receptor source for this set is a man in his late teens or twenties in good health. Some clones in this sample may be carry-over from other donors' samples.

The genes are TRBV6-6 and TRBJ1-2, with D perhaps TRBD1 (6 bases). V dropped 5 bases and J dropped 5 bases, with 18 bases sitting between them. In germline, CDR1 is MNHNY, CDR2 SVGAGI (reference sequence). This CDR3 is built from 15 residues. Written as DNA, the CDR3 is TGTGCCAGCAGTCAGACCACAGGGAGGGGGTATGGCTACACCTTC. Encoded protein: CASSQTTGRGYGYTF.

Turning to this clone: The same CDR3 arises from other DNA sequences in this sample as well. This chain links TRBV5-6 with TRBJ2-7; D call uncertain. This CDR3 is built from 13 residues. V lost 2 bases and J lost 3, with 9 bases in between. Germline V gene data show CDR1 as SGHDT and CDR2 as YYEEEE. In nucleotides, the CDR3 is TGTGCCAGCAGCTTCTCTAGTAGCTACGAGCAGTACTTC. This gives the protein CASSFSSSYEQYF.

This sequence joins TRBV28 and TRBJ1-2, with D perhaps TRBD1 (5 bases). Germline CDR1 MDHEN, CDR2 SYDVKM. This CDR3 has 10 residues. The CDR3 region has the DNA TGTGGGACAAATAACTATGGCTACACCTTC. This sequence encodes CGTNNYGYTF.

This clone was detected only once. The chain is built from TRBV7-3 and TRBJ2-3; possibly TRBD1 for D (6 bases). The CDR3 has 15 amino acids. Deletions cut 2 bases from V and 2 bases from J, with 11 bases between. Germline CDR1 SGHTA, CDR2 FQGTGA. Here the CDR3 DNA reads TGTGCCAGCAGCTTAGGACAGAGGTTCACAGATACGCAGTATTTT. Translation gives CASSLGQRFTDTQYF. Full variable domain (remainder filled in from reference TRBV7-3 and TRBJ2-3): GAGVSQTPSNKVTEKGKYVELRCDPISGHTALYWYRQSLGQGPEFLIYFQGTGAADDSGLPNDRFFAVRPEGSVSTLKIQRTERGDSAVYLCASSLGQRFTDTQYFGPGTRLTVL.

The rearrangement links TRBV15 to TRBJ1-2; 7 bases are shared with TRBD1. Losses at the gene ends were 1 base for V and 6 bases for J; bases not matched to a gene: 2. The CDR3 totals 13 residues. In germline, CDR1 is LNHNV, CDR2 YYDKDF (reference sequence). CDR3 sequence (DNA): TGTGCCACCAGCAGAGTCCAGGGGGATGGCTACACCTTC. Translating it yields CATSRVQGDGYTF. The whole variable domain, remainder taken from reference TRBV15 and TRBJ1-2, is DAMVIQNPRYQVTQFGKPVTLSCSQTLNHNVMYWYQQKSSQAPKLLFHYYDKDFNNEADTPDNFQSRRPNTSFCFLDIRSPGLGDTAMYLCATSRVQGDGYTFGSGTRLTVV.

This clone was counted a single time. V and J are TRBV6-1 and TRBJ1-5; D remains ambiguous. V was pared by 4 bases and J by 1 base, with 14 bases between. The CDR3 covers 16 residues. Germline V CDR1 and CDR2: MNHNS, SASEGT. In DNA, the CDR3 is TGTGCCAGCAGTGGGCAGGTGCCACGGAGCAATCAGCCCCAGCATTTT. Translated: CASSGQVPRSNQPQHF.

This clone was picked up one time. The chain combines TRBV7-9 with TRBJ2-5, with D unresolved. The V end lost 6 bases, the J end lost 2 bases, and 10 bases lay between the germline ends. Germline V gives CDR1 SEHNR, CDR2 FQNEAQ (reference sequence). The CDR3 runs to 13 residues. CDR3 sequence: CASRWNRQETQYF. The CDR3, as DNA: TGTGCCAGCAGGTGGAACAGACAAGAGACCCAGTACTTC.